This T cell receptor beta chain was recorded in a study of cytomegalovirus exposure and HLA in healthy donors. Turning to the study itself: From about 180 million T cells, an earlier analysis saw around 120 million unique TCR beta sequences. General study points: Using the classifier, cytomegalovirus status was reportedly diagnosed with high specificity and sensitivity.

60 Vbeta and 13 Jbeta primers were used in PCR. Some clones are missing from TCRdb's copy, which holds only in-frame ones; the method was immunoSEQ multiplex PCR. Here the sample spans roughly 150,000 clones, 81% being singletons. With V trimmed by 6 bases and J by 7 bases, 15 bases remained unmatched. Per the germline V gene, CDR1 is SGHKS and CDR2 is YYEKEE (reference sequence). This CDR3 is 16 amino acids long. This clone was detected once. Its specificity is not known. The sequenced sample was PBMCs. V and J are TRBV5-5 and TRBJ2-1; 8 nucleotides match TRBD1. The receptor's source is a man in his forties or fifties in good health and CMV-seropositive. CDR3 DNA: TGTGCCAGCAACCTATTCCCCGGACAGGGATTAAATGAGCAGTTCTTC. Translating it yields CASNLFPGQGLNEQFF.